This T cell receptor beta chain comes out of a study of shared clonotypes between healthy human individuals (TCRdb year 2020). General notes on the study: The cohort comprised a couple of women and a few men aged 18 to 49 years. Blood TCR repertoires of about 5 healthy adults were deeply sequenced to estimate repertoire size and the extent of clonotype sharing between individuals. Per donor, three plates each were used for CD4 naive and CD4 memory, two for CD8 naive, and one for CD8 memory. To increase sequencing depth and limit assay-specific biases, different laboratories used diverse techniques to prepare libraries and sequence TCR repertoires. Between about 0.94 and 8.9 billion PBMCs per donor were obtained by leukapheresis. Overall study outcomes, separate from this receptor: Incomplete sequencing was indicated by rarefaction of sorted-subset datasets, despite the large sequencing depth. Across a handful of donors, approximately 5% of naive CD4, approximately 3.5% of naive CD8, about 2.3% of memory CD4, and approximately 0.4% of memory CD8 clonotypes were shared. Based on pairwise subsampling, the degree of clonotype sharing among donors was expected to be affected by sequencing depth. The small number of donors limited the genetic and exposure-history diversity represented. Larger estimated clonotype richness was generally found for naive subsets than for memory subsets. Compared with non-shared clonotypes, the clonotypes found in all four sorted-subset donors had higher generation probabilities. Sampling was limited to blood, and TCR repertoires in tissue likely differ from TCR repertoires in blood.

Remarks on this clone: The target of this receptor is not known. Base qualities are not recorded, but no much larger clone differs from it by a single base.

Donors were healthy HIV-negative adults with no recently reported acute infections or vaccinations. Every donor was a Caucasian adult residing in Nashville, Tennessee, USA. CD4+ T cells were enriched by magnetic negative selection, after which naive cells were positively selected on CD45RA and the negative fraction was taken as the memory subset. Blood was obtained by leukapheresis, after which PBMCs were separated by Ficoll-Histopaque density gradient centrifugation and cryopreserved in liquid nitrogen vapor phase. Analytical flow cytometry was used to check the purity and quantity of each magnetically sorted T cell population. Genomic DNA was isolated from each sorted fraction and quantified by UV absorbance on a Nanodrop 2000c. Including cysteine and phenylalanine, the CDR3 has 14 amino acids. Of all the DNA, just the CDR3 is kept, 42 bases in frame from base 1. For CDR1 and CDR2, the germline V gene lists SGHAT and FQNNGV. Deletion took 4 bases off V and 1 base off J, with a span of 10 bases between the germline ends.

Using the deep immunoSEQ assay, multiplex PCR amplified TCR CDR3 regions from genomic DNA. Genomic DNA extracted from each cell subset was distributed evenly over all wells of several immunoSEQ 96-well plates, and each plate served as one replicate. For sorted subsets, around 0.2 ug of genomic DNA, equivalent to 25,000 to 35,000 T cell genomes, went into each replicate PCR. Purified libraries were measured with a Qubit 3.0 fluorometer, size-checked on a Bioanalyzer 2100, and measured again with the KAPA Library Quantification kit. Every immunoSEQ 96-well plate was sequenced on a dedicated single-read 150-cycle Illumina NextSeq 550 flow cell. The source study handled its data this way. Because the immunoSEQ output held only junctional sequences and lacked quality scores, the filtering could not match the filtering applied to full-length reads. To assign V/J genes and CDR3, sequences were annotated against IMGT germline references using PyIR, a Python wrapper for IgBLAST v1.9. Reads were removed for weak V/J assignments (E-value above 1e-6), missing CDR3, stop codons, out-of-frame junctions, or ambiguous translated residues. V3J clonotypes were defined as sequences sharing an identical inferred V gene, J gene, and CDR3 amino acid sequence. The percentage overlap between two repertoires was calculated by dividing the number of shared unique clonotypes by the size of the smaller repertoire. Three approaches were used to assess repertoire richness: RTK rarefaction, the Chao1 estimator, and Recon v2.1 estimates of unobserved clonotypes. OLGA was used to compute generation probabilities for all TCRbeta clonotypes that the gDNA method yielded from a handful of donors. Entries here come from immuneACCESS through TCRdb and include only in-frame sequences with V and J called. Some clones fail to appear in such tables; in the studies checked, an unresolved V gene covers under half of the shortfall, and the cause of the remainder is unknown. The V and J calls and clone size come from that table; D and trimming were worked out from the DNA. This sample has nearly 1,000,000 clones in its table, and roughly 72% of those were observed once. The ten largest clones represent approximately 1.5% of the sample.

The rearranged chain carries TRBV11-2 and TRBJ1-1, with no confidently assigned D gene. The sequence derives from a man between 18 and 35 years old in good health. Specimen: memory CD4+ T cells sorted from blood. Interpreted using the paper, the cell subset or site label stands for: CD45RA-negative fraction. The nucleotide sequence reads TGTGCCAGCAGCTCCATGACTGGGAACACTGAAGCTTTCTTT. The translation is CASSSMTGNTEAFF.